This TCR beta chain comes out of a study of cytomegalovirus exposure and HLA in healthy donors. Study information: A prior study identified 117 million unique TCR beta sequences from about 180 million T cells. Regarding the study as a whole: There were a few CMV-associated chains whose specificity for CMV antigens was confirmed in vitro. Rates of TCR association differed by HLA locus in a later analysis, with DRB1 highest and HLA-C lowest.

With 60 Vbeta and 13 Jbeta primers, the PCR was carried out. Produced via immunoSEQ multiplex PCR; TCRdb's table is partial and in-frame only. The sample shows 130,000 or so clones, roughly 78% of them seen only once. CDR3 length: 13 residues. Trimming cost V 6 bases and J 3 bases; bases outside gene matches: 4. Germline CDR1 and CDR2: KGHSH and LQKENI. A few counts support this clone. Its antigen is as yet unknown. The sequence came from a man aged 30 to 39 in good health and CMV-seronegative. The sample consisted of PBMCs. V usage is TRBV18 and J usage is TRBJ2-7, with 8 bases matching TRBD2. The CDR3 is CASSQAGVYEQYF. Written as DNA, the CDR3 is TGTGCCAGCTCCCAAGCGGGGGTCTACGAGCAGTACTTC.